Following are 13 T cell receptor beta chains from one sample sequenced in a study of early T cells in non-severe SARS-CoV-2 infection. TCRdb ran MiXCR on the 5' RACE reads and lists one entry per CDR3 protein. The profile covers 85,000 to 100,000 distinct CDR3 sequences, with 16% appearing a single time and around 1.3% taken by the ten largest. Sequencing was performed on whole blood. Every receptor here comes from an adult who was a healthcare worker with PCR-confirmed SARS-CoV-2 infection or an uninfected control (not recorded which).

The chain has TRBV6-1 and TRBJ1-3, with a weak D call TRBD1 (6 bases). Germline V CDR1 and CDR2: MNHNS, SASEGT. V lost 5 bases and J lost 3, with 8 bases in between. The CDR3 totals 13 residues. DNA of the CDR3: TGTGCCAGCAGTCACAGGGATGGAAACACCATATATTTT. This gives the protein CASSHRDGNTIYF.

V and J are TRBV24-1 and TRBJ1-2; unclear D gene. Germline CDR1 reads KGHDR; CDR2 reads SFDVKD. This CDR3 contains 16 residues. V lost 4 bases and J lost 5, with 19 bases in between. The CDR3 region has the DNA TGTGCCACCAGTGACTGGACGGCCGTGCCTTTTTATGGCTACACCTTC. Amino acid sequence: CATSDWTAVPFYGYTF.

This clonotype was counted between two and nine times. This chain links TRBV5-5 with TRBJ2-7; D call uncertain. This CDR3 region has 12 residues. Germline values: CDR1 SGHKS, CDR2 YYEKEE (reference sequence). V gave up 6 bases and J gave up 2 bases, with 9 bases separating them. CDR3 amino acids: CASNLGTYEQYF. The CDR3 region has the DNA TGTGCCAGCAACTTAGGAACCTACGAGCAGTACTTC. The whole variable domain, filled in from reference TRBV5-5 and TRBJ2-7, reads DAGVTQSPTHLIKTRGQQVTLRCSPISGHKSVSWYQQVLGQGPQFIFQYYEKEERGRGNFPDRFSARQFPNYSSELNVNALLLGDSALYLCASNLGTYEQYFGPGTRLTVT.

This clonotype has only a few counts. The chain recombines TRBV11-2 with TRBJ2-2; 8 bases line up with TRBD1. CDR1 is SGHAT, CDR2 FQNNGV, per germline. V lost 4 bases and J lost 8; bases outside the gene matches: 6. CDR3 length: 14 residues. CDR3 coding DNA: TGTGCCAGCAGCTCACAGGGGGTAGGAGGGGAGCTGTTTTTT. Its protein product is CASSSQGVGGELFF.

This clonotype was counted between two and nine times. The rearrangement joins TRBV5-1 to TRBJ2-3; D is ambiguous. V shed 0 bases and J shed 1 base, with 6 bases lying between them. The germline CDR1 and CDR2 sequences are SGHRS and YFSETQ. The CDR3 is made up of 14 amino acids. The CDR3 here is CASSLDLGTDTQYF. The CDR3 region has the DNA TGCGCCAGCAGCTTGGACTTAGGCACAGATACGCAGTATTTT.

This clonotype was seen only a few times. CDR3 sequence reads: CATSSDYTYEQYF. The CDR3 DNA reads TGTGCCACCAGCAGTGATTATACGTACGAGCAGTACTTC. The rearrangement links TRBV15 to TRBJ2-7; D is unclear. CDR1 and CDR2 from the germline V gene are LNHNV and YYDKDF (reference sequence). Deletions cut 3 bases from V and 4 bases from J, with 10 bases between. The CDR3 extends over 13 amino acids.

The chain couples TRBV2 to TRBJ2-7, with a weak D call TRBD2 (6 bases). There are 12 residues in the CDR3. CDR1 SNHLY and CDR2 FYNNEI come from the germline V gene. Trimming pared 2 bases from V and 6 bases from J, leaving 8 bases between. The CDR3 sequence: CASSEPGSEQYF. The CDR3 nucleotides are TGTGCCAGCAGTGAACCCGGGAGCGAGCAGTACTTC.

CDR3 nucleotide sequence: TGTGCCAGCAGTTACATGTCAGGGGGTTCGGACGAGCAGTACTTC. It encodes CASSYMSGGSDEQYF. The chain employs TRBV6-5 and TRBJ2-7; 7 bases are shared with TRBD1. The length of the CDR3 is 15 residues. CDR1 and CDR2 (germline): MNHEY, SVGAGI. V lost 2 bases, J lost 5 bases, and 9 bases stayed unmatched.

The chain couples TRBV29-1 to TRBJ1-1, with TRBD1 as a possible D gene (5 bases). CDR1 is SQVTM, CDR2 ANQGSEA, per germline. Between the trimmed V and J ends, which lost 5 bases and 2 bases, there was a span of 15 bases. The CDR3 contains 14 residues. This chain's CDR3 is CSVWEGRQNTEAFF. The DNA for the CDR3 is TGCAGCGTTTGGGAGGGGAGGCAAAACACTGAAGCTTTCTTT. The full variable domain, rest sourced from reference TRBV29-1 and TRBJ1-1, is SAVISQKPSRDICQRGTSLTIQCQVDSQVTMMFWYRQQPGQSLTLIATANQGSEATYESGFVIDKFPISRPNLTFSTLTVSNMSPEDSSIYLCSVWEGRQNTEAFFGQGTRLTVV.

The chain combines TRBV28 with TRBJ2-5; 8 bases line up with TRBD1. The trim removed 5 bases at V and 2 bases at J, leaving 4 bases unmatched. This CDR3 contains 14 residues. The germline gives CDR1 MDHEN, CDR2 SYDVKM. CDR3 region: CASSTRQGQETQYF. The CDR3 DNA sequence: TGTGCCAGCAGTACACGACAGGGGCAAGAGACCCAGTACTTC.

This clonotype has more than one count but fewer than ten. The chain carries TRBV6-5 and TRBJ1-2; TRBD1 aligns across 8 bases. The junction had 12 bases not matched to a gene; V was cut back by 6 bases and J by 3 bases. The CDR3 contains 16 residues. Germline V gene lookup returns CDR1 MNHEY and CDR2 SVGAGI. CDR3 DNA: TGTGCCAGCAGCACAGTCGACAGGGGCTTTTACTATGGCTACACCTTC. Translation gives CASSTVDRGFYYGYTF.

The chain has TRBV9 and TRBJ2-3, with TRBD2 matching over 12 bases. The CDR3 covers 14 residues. V lost 0 bases and J lost 8; bases outside the gene matches: 1. From germline, CDR1 is SGDLS and CDR2 YYNGEE. The CDR3 protein is CASSVEGLAGTQYF. CDR3 DNA sequence: TGTGCCAGCAGCGTAGAGGGACTAGCGGGTACGCAGTATTTT.

V gene TRBV10-3 combines with J gene TRBJ1-1; D is unclear. CDR1 is ENHRY, CDR2 SYGVKD, per germline. The CDR3 is 13 amino acids. Trimming pared 2 bases from V and 1 base from J, leaving 5 bases between. The CDR3 loop reads CAISEHENTEAFF. The DNA for the CDR3 is TGTGCCATCAGTGAGCACGAGAACACTGAAGCTTTCTTT.